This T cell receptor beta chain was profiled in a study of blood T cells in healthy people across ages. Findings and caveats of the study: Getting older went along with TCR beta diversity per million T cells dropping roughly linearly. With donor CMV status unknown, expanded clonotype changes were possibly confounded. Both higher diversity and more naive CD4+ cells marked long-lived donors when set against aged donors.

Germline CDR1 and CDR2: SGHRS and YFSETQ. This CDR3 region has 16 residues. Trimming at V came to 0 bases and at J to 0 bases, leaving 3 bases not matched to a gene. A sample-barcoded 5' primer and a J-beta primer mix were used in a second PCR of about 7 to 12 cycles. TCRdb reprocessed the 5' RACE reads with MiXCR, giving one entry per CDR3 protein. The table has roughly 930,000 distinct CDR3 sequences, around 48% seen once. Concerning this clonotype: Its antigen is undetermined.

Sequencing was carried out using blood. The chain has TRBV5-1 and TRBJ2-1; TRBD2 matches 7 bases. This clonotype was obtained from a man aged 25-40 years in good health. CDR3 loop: CASSLGTGGSYNEQFF. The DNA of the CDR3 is TGCGCCAGCAGCTTGGGAACGGGGGGCTCCTACAATGAGCAGTTCTTC.